Listed below are T cell receptor beta chains from one sample, sequenced in a study of cytomegalovirus exposure and HLA in healthy donors. Some clones are missing from TCRdb's copy, which holds only in-frame ones; the method was immunoSEQ multiplex PCR. Of 100,000 to 150,000 clones in the sample, around 80% were seen once. Material for sequencing was PBMCs. These receptors were taken from a man aged 25-40 years in good health and CMV-seropositive. Each CDR3 is given with its conserved first and last residue. The D gene is left open where the match is weak. The size of a clone is reported for some rows only, either as once, few or many, or as a class for expanded clones.

j_gene: TRBJ2-3; abundance: -; v_gene: TRBV7-9; d_gene: -; CDR3aa: CASSSRQASTDTQYF; CDR3nt: TGTGCCAGCAGCTCCCGACAGGCTAGCACAGATACGCAGTATTTT
j_gene: TRBJ1-2; abundance: few; v_gene: TRBV5-5; d_gene: -; CDR3aa: CASSFTGDWGYTF; CDR3nt: TGTGCCAGCAGCTTTACAGGCGACTGGGGCTACACCTTC
j_gene: TRBJ1-2; abundance: -; v_gene: TRBV13; d_gene: -; CDR3aa: CASSSDSEGYGYTF; CDR3nt: TGTGCCAGCAGCTCGGACAGCGAGGGCTATGGCTACACCTTC
j_gene: TRBJ2-7; abundance: once; v_gene: TRBV29-1; d_gene: TRBD1; CDR3aa: CSVEDRGAYEQYF; CDR3nt: TGCAGCGTAGAAGACAGGGGGGCCTACGAGCAGTACTTC
j_gene: TRBJ2-7; abundance: -; v_gene: TRBV4-3; d_gene: TRBD2; CDR3aa: CASSQDLAASYEQYF; CDR3nt: TGCGCCAGCAGCCAAGACCTAGCGGCCTCCTACGAGCAGTACTTC
j_gene: TRBJ2-7; abundance: -; v_gene: TRBV2; d_gene: -; CDR3aa: CASSGLHLYEQYF; CDR3nt: TGTGCCAGCAGTGGACTGCATCTCTACGAGCAGTACTTC
j_gene: TRBJ2-7; abundance: -; v_gene: TRBV30; d_gene: -; CDR3aa: CAWNQGQTPYEQYF; CDR3nt: TGTGCCTGGAATCAAGGACAGACACCCTACGAGCAGTACTTC
j_gene: TRBJ1-1; abundance: -; v_gene: TRBV4-1; d_gene: -; CDR3aa: CASSQGRSTEAFF; CDR3nt: TGCGCCAGCAGCCAAGGAAGGAGCACTGAAGCTTTCTTT
j_gene: TRBJ1-2; abundance: -; v_gene: TRBV6-1; d_gene: -; CDR3aa: CASSAQGLANYGYTF; CDR3nt: TGTGCCAGCAGTGCGCAGGGCTTAGCTAACTATGGCTACACCTTC
j_gene: TRBJ2-3; abundance: -; v_gene: TRBV4-2; d_gene: -; CDR3aa: CASSQSRAVSTDTQYF; CDR3nt: TGTGCCAGCAGCCAGTCCAGGGCAGTAAGCACAGATACGCAGTATTTT
j_gene: TRBJ1-5; abundance: once; v_gene: TRBV5-1; d_gene: -; CDR3aa: CASSPTHGGNQPQHF; CDR3nt: TGCGCCAGCAGCCCAACTCACGGGGGCAATCAGCCCCAGCATTTT
j_gene: TRBJ2-1; abundance: once; v_gene: TRBV4-3; d_gene: -; CDR3aa: CASSQLDITERFF; CDR3nt: TGCGCCAGCAGCCAACTGGACATTACTGAGCGGTTCTTC
j_gene: TRBJ1-3; abundance: once; v_gene: TRBV4-3; d_gene: -; CDR3aa: CASSQAVNPGNTIYF; CDR3nt: TGCGCCAGCAGCCAAGCGGTTAATCCTGGAAACACCATATATTTT
j_gene: TRBJ1-1; abundance: -; v_gene: TRBV29-1; d_gene: -; CDR3aa: CSVETGGTEAFF; CDR3nt: TGCAGCGTTGAAACGGGCGGGACTGAAGCTTTCTTT
j_gene: TRBJ2-7; abundance: -; v_gene: TRBV7-7; d_gene: -; CDR3aa: CASSLAAGAYEQYF; CDR3nt: TGTGCTAGCAGCTTAGCGGCAGGGGCCTACGAGCAGTACTTC
j_gene: TRBJ1-1; abundance: -; v_gene: TRBV7-9; d_gene: -; CDR3aa: CASSPRRAEAFF; CDR3nt: TGTGCCAGCAGCCCCAGGCGCGCTGAAGCTTTCTTT
j_gene: TRBJ1-1; abundance: -; v_gene: TRBV4-3; d_gene: -; CDR3aa: CASSQVSGSIGTEAFF; CDR3nt: TGCGCCAGCAGCCAAGTTTCCGGGTCCATTGGCACTGAAGCTTTCTTT
j_gene: TRBJ1-3; abundance: few; v_gene: TRBV6-1; d_gene: -; CDR3aa: CASWSGLSGNTIYF; CDR3nt: TGTGCCAGCTGGTCAGGGCTCTCTGGAAACACCATATATTTT
j_gene: TRBJ2-1; abundance: -; v_gene: TRBV15; d_gene: TRBD2; CDR3aa: CATSKLAGYYNEQFF; CDR3nt: TGTGCCACCAGCAAACTAGCGGGATACTACAATGAGCAGTTCTTC
j_gene: TRBJ2-1; abundance: -; v_gene: TRBV19; d_gene: TRBD2; CDR3aa: CASSIVRTREQFF; CDR3nt: TGTGCCAGTAGTATCGTAAGGACTAGGGAGCAGTTCTTC
j_gene: TRBJ1-5; abundance: -; v_gene: TRBV2; d_gene: -; CDR3aa: CASSENAGSQPQHF; CDR3nt: TGTGCCAGCAGTGAAAACGCGGGAAGTCAGCCCCAGCATTTT
j_gene: TRBJ2-3; abundance: -; v_gene: TRBV5-4; d_gene: TRBD2; CDR3aa: CASSFKRERAADTQYF; CDR3nt: TGTGCCAGCAGCTTCAAGCGGGAGAGGGCAGCAGATACGCAGTATTTT